Sequencing of this T cell receptor (beta chain) was carried out in a study of lymphopenia after photon versus proton radiotherapy. The ends were cut back, 4 bases at V and 6 bases at J, with 12 bases in the middle. Germline CDR1 LNHDA, CDR2 SQIVND (reference sequence). This CDR3 is built from 13 residues. This clone was recorded a few times. Generated by immunoSEQ multiplex PCR, the TCRdb table keeps only in-frame clones and is missing some. The repertoire holds roughly 42,000 clones, with less than 90% as singletons. This TCR came from a man aged 40-49 years with gastric cancer. The gene calls are TRBV19 and TRBJ1-2, with D hard to call. Sequencing was performed on peripheral blood, taken from a patient treated with photon-based radiotherapy. The CDR3 nucleotides read TGTGCCAGTAGTACTGGGATAAGAGATGGCTACACCTTC. As protein: CASSTGIRDGYTF.